The clone carrying this T cell receptor beta chain was observed once. The target antigen is unknown. The CDR3 is made up of 13 amino acids. Germline V CDR1 and CDR2: SEHNR, FQNEAQ (reference sequence). After removal of 8 bases from V and 2 bases from J, the junction contained 5 bases not matched to a gene. A deep-level run was used for the assay. Only in-frame clones appear in the TCRdb table, and some are missing; sequencing was by immunoSEQ multiplex PCR. This sample has about 2.1 million clones, with 93% found just once. These data come from a study of shared clonotypes between healthy human individuals. In the study overall: Per-donor plates numbered three CD4 naive, three CD4 memory, two CD8 naive and one CD8 memory. Whole-study findings and limits: Though the depth was large, rarefaction showed that sorted-subset sequencing was incomplete. Clonotype sharing across donors was expected to vary with sequencing depth.

CD45RO-negative, CCR7-selected cells formed the naive CD8 fraction, which excluded terminally differentiated effector memory CD45RA+ cells. The rearrangement uses TRBV7-9 and TRBJ2-7; 8 bases map to TRBD2. The sample consisted of naive CD8+ T cells from PBMCs. The receptor's source is a man between 18 and 29 years old in good health. Some clones in this sample may be carry-over from other donors' samples. The CDR3, as DNA: TGTGCCAGCCGGGAGGGGGGGGCCTACGAGCAGTACTTC. It translates to CASREGGAYEQYF.